This is a list of T cell receptor beta chains from one sample in a study of control samples from healthy donors and cancer patients. Using immunoSEQ multiplex PCR, the repertoire was profiled, and TCRdb retains in-frame clones only, with some absent. The sample lists about 160,000 clones; approximately 96% were seen once. Sequenced: blood. These receptors came from a woman aged 30 to 39 in good health. Each CDR3 is given without its conserved first and last residue.

TRBV2	ASSEGRGPYNEQF
TRBV4-1	ASSQIGTGNQPQH
TRBV28	ASSRGDSGNTIY
TRBV6-4	ASSDASGGGTDTQY
TRBV4-1	ASSPYSVQGVDGYT
TRBV18	ASSPPGLAGPTDTQY
TRBV28	ASRSAQSSAYEQY
TRBV5-1	ASSLAELAGVNEQF
TRBV2	ASSRQGPDTQY
TRBV3-1/TRBV3-2	ASSQVVGQGVDNEQF
TRBV28	ASSSRPYTQY
TRBV10-3	AIRGQMNTEAF
TRBV19	ASSMDIGYGYT
TRBV28	ASRQQVEAF
TRBV24-1	ATSDFRDRGCAEAF
TRBV7-9	ASSRPDEKLF
TRBV3-1/TRBV3-2	ASSQEPLGVTGELF
TRBV6-6	ASSSRQGLNQPQH
TRBV2	ASSEVPGPHEQY
TRBV3-1/TRBV3-2	ASSQPDRANEKLF
TRBV5-8	ASSSGQSVANEKLF
TRBV11-2	ASSTLQGGPYGYT
TRBV11-3	ASSLTPYEQY
TRBV18	ASSPPDRVSNEQF
TRBV19	ASTTYTGSPLH
TRBV2	ASSGRGTGGYEQY
TRBV6-5	ASSYSQGTANEQY
TRBV7-2	ASSLAGTRKHEQF
TRBV6-6	ASSRVQGKYNEQF
TRBV5-1	ASSTYRGNTEAF
TRBV5-1	ASTLAGGSNEQF
TRBV3-1/TRBV3-2	ASSQGWLRGAAYEQY
TRBV20-1	SAGAYGYT
TRBV24-1	ATSAGGGDTGELF
TRBV7-8	ASSLSGFLNEKLF
TRBV11-2	ASSRGSNQPQH
TRBV9	ASSVNPGGLAKNIQY
TRBV30	AWSHSGMSTDTQY
TRBV11-2	ASSSLRGHPYEKLF
TRBV6-5	ASSPLAGGHNEQF
TRBV6-1	ASSERGPEGSPLH
TRBV7-8	ASSSRGGYGYT
TRBV7-6	ASSLGTHGSNQPQH
TRBV4-1	ASAQGNTEAF
TRBV6-1	ASSESENTEAF
TRBV7-3	ASSLNRGSIAS
TRBV28	ASSLRTGAKETQY
TRBV28	ASSLQGLRSGYT
TRBV11-3	ASSPGTGAGYEQF
TRBV4-1	ASSQIYGGANVLT
TRBV6-1	ASSEPGPAEAF
TRBV5-4	ASSLDRAYTGELF
TRBV27	ASRSGQKNTEAF